This T cell receptor beta chain was sequenced for a study of T cell responses to AZD1222 COVID-19 vaccine. Findings of the study overall: Clonal diversity was possibly underestimated, and the donors were mostly white British, with more females. Baseline seropositivity occurred in only six or seven AZD1222 recipients.

As for this clone: The antigen remains unidentified.

Repertoires were generated with immunoSEQ multiplex PCR, while TCRdb's copy carries only in-frame clones and drops some. Of roughly 120,000 clones in the sample, around 92% were seen once. V was trimmed by 6 bases and J by 9 bases, leaving 13 bases between them. From germline, CDR1 is DFQATT and CDR2 SNEGSKA (reference sequence). The CDR3 length is 11 residues. V and J are TRBV20-1 and TRBJ2-3; perhaps TRBD2 as D (5 bases). This TCR derives from an adult who received the AZD1222 COVID-19 vaccine. This specimen consisted of peripheral blood, obtained 28 days after the second AZD1222 dose. The CDR3 spells CSAPLVFTQYF. The CDR3 DNA sequence: TGCAGTGCCCCACTAGTTTTCACGCAGTATTTT.